The clone carrying this T cell receptor (beta chain) was seen a handful of times. V dropped 2 bases and J dropped 7; count of bases not matched to a gene: 5. This CDR3 region has 14 residues. The germline CDR1 and CDR2 sequences are SGDLS and YYNGEE. TCRdb reprocessed the 5' RACE reads via MiXCR and lists one record per CDR3 protein. The data contain 250,000 or so distinct CDR3 sequences, about 20% of them singletons. These data belong to a study of CD8 T cells in ankylosing spondylitis. The sequence was collected from a male donor with ankylosing spondylitis or in good health (not recorded which). Material for sequencing was blood, either unsorted or a sorted T cell fraction (not recorded which). The rearrangement links TRBV9 to TRBJ2-1; TRBD2 matches 8 bases. The CDR3 here is CASSVSLAGNEQFF. CDR3 bases: TGTGCCAGCAGCGTTAGCCTAGCGGGTAATGAGCAGTTCTTC.